Below, 10 T cell receptor beta chains from the same sample are listed, as sequenced in a study of identical twins. TCRdb used MiXCR to reprocess the 5' RACE reads, holding one entry per CDR3 protein. The sample gives about 570,000 distinct CDR3 sequences, around a tenth of which show up once; 2.5% to 3.5% is in the top ten. Another study also made use of these data, one on yellow fever vaccine responses in identical twins.

The source material was PBMCs. The receptor set was obtained from a woman in her late teens or twenties in good health.

This clonotype came up a few times. The chain recombines TRBV15 with TRBJ1-2, with D hard to call. V shed 0 bases and J shed 1 base, with 12 bases lying between them. This CDR3 is 16 amino acids long. From germline, CDR1 is LNHNV and CDR2 YYDKDF (reference sequence). In DNA, the CDR3 is TGTGCCACCAGCAGAGATCGTTCAGTGGATAACTATGGCTACACCTTC. Its translation is CATSRDRSVDNYGYTF.

The CDR3 loop reads CAWSSGSNEQFF. CDR3 in DNA: TGTGCCTGGAGTTCGGGTTCCAATGAGCAGTTCTTC. The J gene is TRBJ2-1, the V gene TRBV30; D is ambiguous. This CDR3 is built from 12 residues. Germline CDR1 GTSNPN, CDR2 SVGIG (reference sequence). The germline V and J ends were trimmed by 2 bases and 6 bases, with 8 bases remaining between them.

Only a few counts were recorded for this clonotype. The chain uses TRBV27 and TRBJ2-3, with D unclear. The V end was cut by 0 bases, the J end by 0 bases, with 13 bases between. This CDR3 region has 17 residues. CDR1 MNHEY and CDR2 SMNVEV come from the germline V gene (reference sequence). The CDR3 DNA is TGTGCCAGCAGTTTATCGGTTCACTCTTATAGCACAGATACGCAGTATTTT. Its protein product is CASSLSVHSYSTDTQYF.

The rearrangement links TRBV7-9 to TRBJ2-4; no definite D call. The germline CDR1 and CDR2 sequences are SEHNR and FQNEAQ (reference sequence). V shed 10 bases and J shed 3 bases, with 13 bases lying between them. CDR3 size: 13 residues. CDR3 coding DNA: TGTGCCATAACCCGGATAGACAAAAACATTCAGTACTTC. It is translated as CAITRIDKNIQYF.

A few counts support this clonotype. This chain connects TRBV7-9 to TRBJ1-2; TRBD1 is a possible D gene (5 bases). The germline V and J ends were trimmed by 5 bases and 0 bases, with 19 bases remaining between them. The germline V gene has CDR1 SEHNR and CDR2 FQNEAQ (reference sequence). This CDR3 spans 17 amino acids. The CDR3 DNA reads TGTGCCAGCAGCCCATTGGGACTTAAGAACCCTAACTATGGCTACACCTTC. It encodes CASSPLGLKNPNYGYTF.

The chain's CDR3 is CSVVGLGREPYEQYF. The CDR3 DNA follows: TGCAGCGTTGTCGGGCTTGGCAGGGAGCCCTACGAGCAGTACTTC. The V and J genes are TRBV29-1 and TRBJ2-7, with D tentatively TRBD1 or TRBD2 (5 bases each). The CDR3 contains 15 residues. The V end lost 4 bases, the J end lost 2 bases, and 18 bases lay between the germline ends. The V gene's germline CDR1 is SQVTM and CDR2 ANQGSEA.

In its sample, this clonotype was seen a few times. The chain joins TRBV29-1 to TRBJ2-5; D might be TRBD2 (6 bases). V gave up 2 bases and J gave up 4 bases, with 17 bases separating them. This CDR3 is built from 15 residues. CDR1 SQVTM and CDR2 ANQGSEA come from the germline V gene. This CDR3 reads CSVEYPGEAGETQYF. CDR3 nucleotide sequence: TGCAGCGTTGAATACCCGGGAGAAGCGGGAGAGACCCAGTACTTC.

The chain recombines TRBV9 with TRBJ2-2, with 7 positions matching TRBD2. The J segment lost 6 bases and the V segment lost 0 bases, leaving 11 bases of the junction unmatched. CDR1 is SGDLS and CDR2 is YYNGEE in the germline V gene. This CDR3 comprises 17 residues. CDR3 region: CASSVDLGEREAGELFF. CDR3 DNA: TGTGCCAGCAGCGTAGATTTAGGTGAACGGGAGGCCGGGGAGCTGTTTTTT.

The CDR3, as DNA: TGCAGTGCTCAGCGGACTAGCGGGGGGGCCTACGAGCAGTACTTC. Translation: CSAQRTSGGAYEQYF. The J gene is TRBJ2-7, the V gene TRBV20-1; 15 nucleotides line up with TRBD2. With 5 bases clipped from V and 2 bases from J, the junction kept 4 bases outside the gene matches. CDR1 DFQATT and CDR2 SNEGSKA come from the germline V gene (reference sequence). The CDR3 is 15 amino acids.

This clonotype was counted between two and nine times. The gene calls are TRBV25-1 and TRBJ2-1; D remains ambiguous. The CDR3 loop spans 17 amino acids. V lost 3 bases and J lost 2, with 17 bases in between. Germline CDR1 MGHDK, CDR2 SYGVNS. The CDR3 region has the DNA TGTGCCAGCAGTGACCACACTAAAGGCTGGACCTACAATGAGCAGTTCTTC. It is translated as CASSDHTKGWTYNEQFF.